This T cell receptor (beta chain) emerged from a study of T cells in Graves' hyperthyroidism and ophthalmopathy. Study summary: Before treatment of any kind, peripheral blood was taken at initial diagnosis.

A remark on this clonotype: A much larger clone is a single base away; this may be a read error.

Hyperthyroidism had been newly diagnosed in patients aged 18 to 65, and its duration was under 2 months. The CDR3 length is 11 residues. Germline loops: CDR1 MDHEN, CDR2 SYDVKM. Amplification of TCR beta CDR3 regions was performed using RNA transcripts as template. HTBI primers were the set used in a first-round RT-PCR of the TCR CDR3. MiXCR was run by TCRdb on the multiplex PCR reads, yielding one entry per CDR3 protein. The table includes about 560,000 distinct CDR3 sequences, approximately 15% detected once. Specimen: blood. The V and J genes are TRBV28 and TRBJ2-1; D not certain. The receptor's source is a woman between 40 and 50 years old with Graves' hyperthyroidism. In DNA form, the CDR3 reads TGTGCCAGCAAGAACTACAATGAGCAGCTCTTC. It is translated as CASKNYNEQLF.